This TCR beta chain was sequenced in a study of Graves' ophthalmopathy and Graves' hyperthyroidism. About the research overall: Stable hyperthyroidism referred to disease that showed no ophthalmopathy within 18 months of follow-up. The study's findings and limits: Predictions made by the model for ophthalmopathy progression reached roughly 64% sensitivity and less than 80% specificity.

Germline V CDR1 and CDR2: GTSNPN, SVGIG (reference sequence). The J segment lost 2 bases and the V segment lost 2 bases, leaving 11 bases of the junction unmatched. The CDR3 contains 16 residues. This clonotype was picked up a small number of times. Its antigen is unidentified. Patients with other autoimmune diseases, uncontrolled infections, pregnancy or lactation were excluded. CDR3 regions of TCR beta were amplified from RNA transcripts. The library came from an HTBI-primed first-round RT-PCR and a second-round multiplex PCR. One entry per CDR3 protein results from TCRdb running MiXCR on the multiplex PCR reads. The sample has over a million distinct CDR3 sequences; 35% to 40% are singletons.

Sequencing was carried out using peripheral blood or thyroid tissue (not recorded which). This chain joins TRBV30 and TRBJ2-7; TRBD2 agrees at 8 bases. The receptor was derived from an adult man with Graves' hyperthyroidism. CDR3 region: CAWSLGVAGLTYEQYF. In nucleotides, the CDR3 is TGTGCCTGGAGTCTCGGCGTAGCGGGGCTAACCTACGAGCAGTACTTC.